One sample yielded the 10 T cell receptor beta chains listed below, sequenced in a study of T cell repertoires and HLA-DP antigens. TCRdb keeps only in-frame clones here, not all; method: immunoSEQ multiplex PCR. The repertoire holds roughly 110,000 clones, with 90% to 95% as singletons. Which antigens these TCRs recognize remains unknown. Sample: CD4+ T cells from PBMCs. The receptor set was obtained from a woman aged 18 to 35 in good health and CMV-seronegative.

In DNA, the CDR3 is TGTGCCAGCAGTCCCCAGGGGCGTGGGTCCCTCGAGCAGTACTTC. This sequence encodes CASSPQGRGSLEQYF. This chain uses TRBV27 with TRBJ2-7; tentatively, D is TRBD1 (6 bases). This CDR3 spans 15 amino acids. Germline V gene sequence: CDR1 MNHEY, CDR2 SMNVEV (reference sequence). V dropped 5 bases and J dropped 6 bases, with 20 bases sitting between them.

V usage is TRBV27 and J usage is TRBJ1-5; the D is unclear. CDR3 length: 14 residues. Per the germline V gene, CDR1 is MNHEY and CDR2 is SMNVEV (reference sequence). V lost 4 bases, J lost 0 bases, and 7 bases lay in between. CDR3 protein: CASSSRYSNQPQHF. The CDR3, as DNA: TGTGCCAGCAGTTCCCGGTATAGCAATCAGCCCCAGCATTTT.

The J gene is TRBJ2-3, the V gene TRBV7-8, with D possibly TRBD1 on 7 matching bases. This CDR3 is built from 17 residues. Trimming cost V 0 bases and J 9 bases, with 22 bases left between them. The germline V gene encodes CDR1 SGHVS and CDR2 FQNEAQ. CDR3 sequence reads: CASSLAGQRRTRETQYF. The CDR3 bases are TGTGCCAGCAGCTTAGCGGGACAGCGACGGACACGGGAGACGCAGTATTTT.

The chain is built from TRBV7-2 and TRBJ2-1; D perhaps matches TRBD2 (7 bases). V lost 3 bases and J 9 bases, leaving 18 bases between the germline ends. The CDR3 spans 15 residues. Per germline, CDR1 SGHTA and CDR2 FQGNSA. The CDR3 nucleotides read TGTGCCAGCAGCTTGGGGGGGCGACTAGAGGTTGAGCAGTTCTTC. It specifies CASSLGGRLEVEQFF. The whole variable domain, remainder taken from reference TRBV7-2 and TRBJ2-1, is GAGVSQSPSNKVTEKGKDVELRCDPISGHTALYWYRQSLGQGLEFLIYFQGNSAPDKSGLPSDRFSAERTGGSVSTLTIQRTQQEDSAVYLCASSLGGRLEVEQFFGPGTRLTVL.

CDR3 coding DNA: TGTGCCAGCAGCTTGGGGGCAGCCGCCGGCTCTGGGGCCAACGTCCTGACTTTC. It is translated as CASSLGAAAGSGANVLTF. The chain couples TRBV5-5 to TRBJ2-6; D remains ambiguous. Between the trimmed V and J ends, which lost 0 bases and 0 bases, there was a span of 13 bases. Germline V gene lookup returns CDR1 SGHKS and CDR2 YYEKEE (reference sequence). The CDR3 consists of 18 residues.

The J gene is TRBJ2-1, the V gene TRBV5-1; a possible D gene is TRBD1 (5 bases). This CDR3 has 13 amino acids. In germline, CDR1 is SGHRS, CDR2 YFSETQ. The V end was cut by 4 bases, the J end by 4 bases, with 9 bases between. CDR3 protein: CASSLDSYNEQFF. The DNA of the CDR3 is TGCGCCAGCAGCCTCGACAGTTACAATGAGCAGTTCTTC. Based on the CDR3 plus reference TRBV5-1 and TRBJ2-1, the full variable domain is KAGVTQTPRYLIKTRGQQVTLSCSPISGHRSVSWYQQTPGQGLQFLFEYFSETQRNKGNFPGRFSGRQFSNSRSEMNVSTLELGDSALYLCASSLDSYNEQFFGPGTRLTVL.

As DNA, the CDR3 is TGTGCCAGCAGCACAACGTCAACTAATGAAAAACTGTTTTTT. This encodes CASSTTSTNEKLFF. This chain joins TRBV6-5 and TRBJ1-4; no definite D call. V lost 6 bases and J lost 0, with 8 bases in between. The CDR3 sequence is 14 residues long. Germline V lookup: CDR1 MNHEY, CDR2 SVGAGI.

The rearrangement uses TRBV28 and TRBJ2-7; maybe TRBD1 (5 bases). This CDR3 spans 14 amino acids. The germline V gene has CDR1 MDHEN and CDR2 SYDVKM. The V end was cut by 4 bases, the J end by 3 bases, with 13 bases between. The CDR3 loop is CASSSPGRYYEQYF. The CDR3 coding sequence is TGTGCCAGCAGTTCGCCAGGGCGATACTACGAGCAGTACTTC.

The chain has TRBV4-3 and TRBJ2-1; D might be TRBD2 (6 bases). Germline-derived CDR1 and CDR2 are LGHNA and YSLEER. This CDR3 is 17 amino acids long. V was pared by 4 bases and J by 0 bases, with 16 bases between. The CDR3: CASSLRASVSSYNEQFF. As DNA, the CDR3 is TGCGCCAGCAGCCTGCGGGCTAGCGTTAGCTCCTACAATGAGCAGTTCTTC.

The chain employs TRBV28 and TRBJ1-5, with 11 positions matching TRBD1. Germline-derived CDR1 and CDR2 are MDHEN and SYDVKM. The CDR3 has 14 residues. V gave up 6 bases and J gave up 6 bases; unmatched junction bases: 4. The CDR3 region is CASRRTGGIQPQHF. CDR3 bases: TGTGCCAGCAGACGGACAGGGGGCATTCAGCCCCAGCATTTT.